The present TCR beta chain was sequenced within a study of T-cell reconstitution after alpha-beta-depleted transplantation in children listed by TCRdb under 2016. Study-wide context: Using TCR repertoire profiling, the study quantitatively followed how T-cell immune reconstitution unfolded in children after TCRalphabeta/CD19-depleted allogeneic hematopoietic cell transplantation.

A word on this clonotype: Its binding antigen is unknown. No per-base quality is available; no much larger clone lies one base away.

Taken from the germline V gene, the CDR1 and CDR2 loops are SGDLS and YYNGEE. The CDR3 spans 16 residues, from the cysteine through the phenylalanine. Only the CDR3 part of the read is kept: 48 bases, read in frame from the first base. Trimming at the junction amounts to 0 bases on V and 1 base on J, and the germline ends lie 14 bases apart. The method behind the library was PCR. TCRdb shows the sequencer as Illumina HiSeq 2500. TCR library preparation used molecular barcoding, with unique molecular identifiers applied to normalize quantification of the TCRbeta repertoire. The public sequencing data were trimmed at Q25 with fastp and processed into clonotypes with MiXCR by TCRdb, which kept only in-frame beta chains. Each entry is one CDR3 protein sequence, shown with its most common DNA and genes. In this sample the table shows about 500,000 distinct CDR3 sequences, 30% to 35% of which occur a single time. Together, the top ten hold roughly 2.5% of the sample.

The sequencing used PBMCs from the stem cell graft donor, collected from the stem cell graft. The V and J genes are TRBV9 and TRBJ2-7, and perhaps TRBD2 as D gene, on 5 matching bases. This sequence was found in a human donor who donated a stem cell graft to a child with aplastic anemia. The CDR3 protein: CASSVAPDRTSYEQYF. The nucleotides read TGTGCCAGCAGCGTAGCCCCGGATAGGACTTCCTACGAGCAGTACTTC.